What follows are 25 T cell receptor beta chains derived from one specimen sequenced in a study of blood T cells in healthy people across ages. Sample-barcoded 5' priming and a J-beta primer mix drove a second PCR of 7 to 11 cycles. TCRdb re-called the 5' RACE reads with MiXCR, one entry per CDR3 protein. Of about 1,500,000 distinct CDR3 sequences listed, roughly 40% are singletons. The source material was blood. The receptor source for this set is a woman under 30 in good health.

The chain uses TRBV7-3 and TRBJ1-1; TRBD1 aligns across 7 bases. Germline assignment: CDR1 SGHTA and CDR2 FQGTGA. V shed 5 bases and J 6 bases; nucleotides not matched to a gene: 6. This CDR3 is built from 13 residues. The CDR3 here is CASSPRQGAEAFF. The CDR3 DNA follows: TGTGCCAGCAGCCCCAGACAGGGCGCTGAAGCTTTCTTT.

In DNA, the CDR3 is TGCGCCAGCAGCTTTAGCGGGAGGGGCGTAGAGACCCAGTACTTC. This encodes CASSFSGRGVETQYF. The V call is TRBV5-1, the J call TRBJ2-5; the match to TRBD2 covers 11 bases. The germline V gene encodes CDR1 SGHRS and CDR2 YFSETQ. V shed 2 bases and J 4 bases; nucleotides not matched to a gene: 4. The CDR3 spans 15 residues.

The chain employs TRBV6-6 and TRBJ1-1, with D tentatively TRBD1 (5 bases). Germline V lookup: CDR1 MNHNY, CDR2 SVGAGI (reference sequence). The V end lost 7 bases, the J end lost 0 bases, and 12 bases lay between the germline ends. This CDR3 has 14 amino acids. The CDR3 bases are TGTGCCAGCACAAAGGGGCTCGTGAACACTGAAGCTTTCTTT. Protein sequence: CASTKGLVNTEAFF.

This sequence joins TRBV5-1 and TRBJ2-3; 9 positions agree with TRBD2. V shed 4 bases, J shed 2 bases, and the junction held 14 bases outside the gene matches. CDR1 is SGHRS and CDR2 is YFSETQ in the germline V gene. This CDR3 contains 18 residues. CDR3 region: CASSLVGGSGSITDTQYF. CDR3 in DNA: TGCGCCAGCAGCCTGGTGGGGGGTAGCGGGAGTATCACAGATACGCAGTATTTT.

The gene calls are TRBV12-3 or TRBV12-4 and TRBJ2-7, with 8 bases that match TRBD2. The CDR3 loop spans 14 amino acids. J was trimmed by 7 bases and V by 6 bases; bases with no gene match: 11. CDR3 nucleotide sequence: TGTGCCAGCAGCTCCAGCGGGGGCCCCCTGGAGCAGTACTTC. It yields the protein CASSSSGGPLEQYF.

In this sample, this clonotype turned up a few times. This chain links TRBV10-3 with TRBJ1-4, with 10 nucleotides matching TRBD1. Germline assignment: CDR1 ENHRY and CDR2 SYGVKD. The V gene end was trimmed by 11 bases and the J gene end by 6 bases; junction bases not matched to a gene: 18. The CDR3 length is 17 residues. Here the CDR3 DNA reads TGTGCCTCCTCACCCTCGGGACAGGGGAGTTTTTATGAAAAACTGTTTTTT. Encoded protein: CASSPSGQGSFYEKLFF.

V usage is TRBV30 and J usage is TRBJ1-5; D is uncertain. Per the germline V gene, CDR1 is GTSNPN and CDR2 is SVGIG (reference sequence). V was shortened by 2 bases and J by 0 bases, with 5 bases between the two germline ends. This CDR3 comprises 13 residues. CDR3 region: CAWSLASNQPQHF. The DNA of the CDR3 is TGTGCCTGGAGTTTGGCTAGCAATCAGCCCCAGCATTTT.

The chain joins TRBV4-1 to TRBJ2-6; no definite D call. This CDR3 has 17 amino acids. The V and J ends lost 4 bases and 2 bases respectively, with 15 bases between them. Germline V gene sequence: CDR1 MGHRA, CDR2 YSYEKL. The DNA of the CDR3 is TGCGCCAGCAGCCCGGATAAGAGAAGTCCTGGGGCCAACGTCCTGACTTTC. It translates to CASSPDKRSPGANVLTF.

This clonotype was seen more than once but under ten times. This chain links TRBV5-6 with TRBJ2-3; TRBD2 aligns across 9 bases. Germline CDR1 is SGHDT and CDR2 is YYEEEE. The CDR3 contains 13 residues. J lost 14 bases, V lost 3 bases, and 10 bases had no gene match. The CDR3 region is CASSSWTSAKGYF. The CDR3 DNA reads as TGTGCCAGCAGCTCCTGGACTAGCGCTAAGGGGTATTTT.

V gene TRBV7-2 combines with J gene TRBJ2-4; D perhaps matches TRBD2 (6 bases). TRBJ2-7 matches the DNA end more closely, so the J call is doubtful. This CDR3 contains 19 residues. Germline CDR1 SGHTA, CDR2 FQGNSA. CDR3 bases: TGTGCCAGCAGCTCACAACATGTTTTGCTCGTTCGGTGGGACTTCGAGCAGTACTTC. As protein: CASSSQHVLLVRWDFEQYF.

This chain connects TRBV12-3 or TRBV12-4 to TRBJ2-2; 7 bases are a match to TRBD1. V shed 5 bases and J 2 bases; nucleotides not matched to a gene: 8. CDR3 length: 16 amino acids. CDR3 DNA: TGTGCCAGCAGTCCACAGGGGTCAATTAACACCGGGGAGCTGTTTTTT. Translation gives CASSPQGSINTGELFF.

The chain carries TRBV15 and TRBJ1-2, with 9 bases matching TRBD1. J gave up 4 bases and V 5 bases, and 2 bases lay outside the gene matches. Germline values: CDR1 LNHNV, CDR2 YYDKDF (reference sequence). This CDR3 is 13 amino acids long. CDR3 sequence reads: CATSRTGAYGYTF. CDR3 in DNA: TGTGCCACCAGCCGGACAGGGGCCTATGGCTACACCTTC.

This clonotype was seen a few times. The chain combines TRBV13 with TRBJ2-3; D might be TRBD2 (6 bases). CDR1 is PRHDT and CDR2 is FYEKMQ in the germline V gene (reference sequence). The CDR3 has 14 residues. Trimming pared 4 bases from V and 5 bases from J, leaving 13 bases between. The CDR3 nucleotides read TGTGCCAGCAGCTCCCGACTAGAGCTAGATACGCAGTATTTT. As protein: CASSSRLELDTQYF.

V gene TRBV4-2 combines with J gene TRBJ2-7; possible D gene TRBD1, 5 bases. This CDR3 spans 16 amino acids. Trimming took 0 bases from V and 0 from J, leaving 12 bases between them. Germline CDR1 is LGHNA and CDR2 is YNFKEQ. For the CDR3, the DNA is TGTGCCAGCAGCCAAGATGGGGCAGGGCCCTCCTACGAGCAGTACTTC. It specifies CASSQDGAGPSYEQYF.

This clonotype appeared many times. CDR3 sequence reads: CASSRGQNTEAFF. As DNA, the CDR3 is TGTGCCAGCAGCCGGGGACAGAACACTGAAGCTTTCTTT. The chain has TRBV3-1 and TRBJ1-1, with D possibly being TRBD1 (6 bases). Trimming pared 4 bases from V and 1 base from J, leaving 7 bases between. From germline, CDR1 is LGHDT and CDR2 YNNKEL (reference sequence). The CDR3 length is 13 residues.

The rearrangement joins TRBV20-1 to TRBJ2-1, with 9 bases that match TRBD2. Unmatched junction bases numbered 4, after V lost 3 bases and J lost 4 bases. Germline V gene data show CDR1 as DFQATT and CDR2 as SNEGSKA (reference sequence). The length of the CDR3 is 14 residues. The CDR3 bases are TGCAGTGCTAGTTCTAGCGGGGTTTACAATGAGCAGTTCTTC. Amino acids: CSASSSGVYNEQFF.

With regard to this clonotype: The germline gene is not matched at one end of the junction; a read error may be the cause. The V call is TRBV7-9, the J call TRBJ2-7, with D perhaps matching TRBD2 (6 bases). Germline CDR1 is SEHNR and CDR2 is FQNEAQ (reference sequence). This CDR3 is built from 15 residues. CDR3 protein: CANSSLLGGSYEQYF. In DNA, the CDR3 is TGTGCCAACAGCTCCCTATTGGGGGGATCCTACGAGCAGTACTTC. The entire variable domain, with the rest obtained from reference TRBV7-9 and TRBJ2-7, is as follows: DTGVSQNPRHKITKRGQNVTFRCDPISEHNRLYWYRQTLGQGPEFLTYFQNEAQLEKSRLLSDRFSAERPKGSFSTLEIQRTEQGDSAMYLCANSSLLGGSYEQYFGPGTRLTVT.

The rearrangement joins TRBV28 to TRBJ2-3; D assignment may be TRBD1 or TRBD2 (5 bases each). Trimming took 5 bases from V and 6 from J, leaving 21 bases between them. The germline V gene has CDR1 MDHEN and CDR2 SYDVKM. CDR3 length: 16 residues. The CDR3 bases are TGTGCCAGCAGTCCGATGGGACGCATATCCACCGATACGCAGTATTTT. As protein: CASSPMGRISTDTQYF.

This clonotype was picked up a small number of times. The chain links TRBV3-1 to TRBJ1-2; D gene unclear. The CDR3 consists of 16 residues. Trimming stripped 3 bases from V and 1 base from J, with 15 bases between. CDR1 and CDR2 (germline): LGHDT, YNNKEL (reference sequence). The CDR3 here is CASSHRIPMDNYGYTF. For the CDR3, the DNA is TGTGCCAGCAGCCATCGGATCCCGATGGATAACTATGGCTACACCTTC. Full variable domain (rest looked up from reference TRBV3-1 and TRBJ1-2): DTAVSQTPKYLVTQMGNDKSIKCEQNLGHDTMYWYKQDSKKFLKIMFSYNNKELIINETVPNRFSPKSPDKAHLNLHINSLELGDSAVYFCASSHRIPMDNYGYTFGSGTRLTVV.

This clonotype was seen a handful of times. The genes are TRBV12-3 or TRBV12-4 and TRBJ2-6; TRBD1 matches 11 bases. CDR3 size: 17 residues. V lost 7 bases and J lost 3; bases outside the gene matches: 8. The CDR3 here is CASTHGQGAIGANVLTF. The CDR3 DNA is TGTGCCAGCACTCATGGACAGGGGGCAATTGGGGCCAACGTCCTGACTTTC.

The sample holds a few counts of this clonotype. The rearrangement links TRBV6-5 to TRBJ2-1, with D uncertain. Germline V CDR1 and CDR2: MNHEY, SVGAGI. The CDR3 has 12 residues. V was clipped by 4 bases and J by 9 bases, with 10 bases between them. DNA for the CDR3: TGTGCCAGCAGTTTCGGACGCACTGAGCAGTTCTTC. Protein sequence: CASSFGRTEQFF.

The rearrangement links TRBV4-2 to TRBJ2-3; no definite D call. The CDR3 extends over 14 amino acids. The germline V and J ends were trimmed by 7 bases and 0 bases, with 11 bases remaining between them. Germline lookup yields CDR1 LGHNA and CDR2 YNFKEQ. The DNA for the CDR3 is TGTGCCAGCACCCCAACCCACAGCACAGATACGCAGTATTTT. Protein product: CASTPTHSTDTQYF.

The gene calls are TRBV28 and TRBJ2-2, with 10 positions matching TRBD1. CDR1 MDHEN and CDR2 SYDVKM come from the germline V gene. V was pared by 4 bases and J by 6 bases, with 11 bases of the junction left unmatched. This CDR3 region has 17 residues. The CDR3 here is CASSSNPGTGESGELFF. The CDR3 nucleotides read TGTGCCAGCAGTTCCAACCCCGGGACAGGGGAATCCGGGGAGCTGTTTTTT.

This chain connects TRBV7-2 to TRBJ2-5; 8 bases match TRBD1. There are 14 residues in the CDR3. J lost 7 bases, V lost 3 bases, and 7 bases had no gene match. The V gene's germline CDR1 is SGHTA and CDR2 FQGNSA. The CDR3 nucleotides are TGTGCCAGCAGCTTCGGACAGGGCAGAGGGACCCAGTACTTC. This codes for CASSFGQGRGTQYF.

This clonotype was counted once. This chain connects TRBV2 to TRBJ2-1; D is unresolved. CDR3 size: 13 residues. V was pared by 6 bases and J by 10 bases, with 16 bases between. CDR1 and CDR2 from the germline V gene are SNHLY and FYNNEI. This chain's CDR3 is CASSSDGTYEQFF. The CDR3 DNA follows: TGTGCCAGCAGCTCGGACGGAACCTACGAGCAGTTCTTC.